A single sample is the source of the 23 T cell receptor beta chains below, sequenced in a study of CXCR3-negative and CXCR3-positive naive CD8 T cells. All TRB cDNA libraries came from 5' RACE performed with UMI labels. Reprocessing the 5' RACE reads, TCRdb reports a single entry for every CDR3 protein and omits DNA. Recorded for this sample: tens of thousands of distinct CDR3 sequences. Source material: naive CXCR3- CD8+ T cells from blood. Subset: CD45RO-CCR7+CD27+CD95- naive CD8+ T cells lacking CXCR3 (TNR3-). These TCRs come from a human donor in good health. Some clones in this sample may be carry-over from other donors' samples.

This chain joins TRBV6-6 and TRBJ2-7. Germline lookup yields CDR1 MNHNY and CDR2 SVGAGI (reference sequence). This CDR3 spans 12 amino acids. The CDR3 reads CASSYDGYEQYF.

V and J are TRBV6-2 or TRBV6-3 and TRBJ2-7. Germline lookup yields CDR1 MNHEY and CDR2 SVGEGT. The CDR3 length is 16 residues. The CDR3 protein is CASTLEGRGDSYEQYF.

The chain carries TRBV5-1 and TRBJ2-1; without DNA, the TCRdb call of TRBD1 cannot be checked. The CDR3 totals 16 residues. CDR1 and CDR2 from the germline V gene are SGHRS and YFSETQ. CDR3 protein: CASSLVGTGVSNEQFF. The variable domain in full, completed from reference TRBV5-1 and TRBJ2-1, reads KAGVTQTPRYLIKTRGQQVTLSCSPISGHRSVSWYQQTPGQGLQFLFEYFSETQRNKGNFPGRFSGRQFSNSRSEMNVSTLELGDSALYLCASSLVGTGVSNEQFFGPGTRLTVL.

This clonotype ranks as medium-sized in terms of frequency. The gene calls are TRBV7-6 and TRBJ2-1; the D gene TCRdb calls, TRBD2, cannot be checked with no DNA. The CDR3 sequence is 16 residues long. Germline assignment: CDR1 SGHVS and CDR2 FNYEAQ. Here the CDR3 reads CASSLGTASSYNEQFF.

The chain joins TRBV5-1 to TRBJ2-7; TCRdb returns TRBD1, unconfirmable since there is no DNA. Germline V lookup: CDR1 SGHRS, CDR2 YFSETQ. This CDR3 comprises 14 residues. Here the CDR3 reads CASSFSGTHYEQYF. The whole variable domain, remainder taken from reference TRBV5-1 and TRBJ2-7, is KAGVTQTPRYLIKTRGQQVTLSCSPISGHRSVSWYQQTPGQGLQFLFEYFSETQRNKGNFPGRFSGRQFSNSRSEMNVSTLELGDSALYLCASSFSGTHYEQYFGPGTRLTVT.

The chain employs TRBV29-1 and TRBJ2-7; absent DNA, TCRdb's TRBD1 call cannot be checked. Germline V gene lookup returns CDR1 SQVTM and CDR2 ANQGSEA. This CDR3 has 12 residues. The CDR3 sequence: CSARDGTYEQYF.

The V call is TRBV7-3, the J call TRBJ2-7; lacking DNA, the TRBD1 call made by TCRdb goes unchecked. CDR1 SGHTA and CDR2 FQGTGA come from the germline V gene. The CDR3 consists of 13 residues. The CDR3 reads CASSFAGDDEQYF.

The rearrangement uses TRBV28 and TRBJ2-5; TCRdb's assignment of TRBD2 cannot be checked, as there is no DNA. Germline values: CDR1 MDHEN, CDR2 SYDVKM. The CDR3 totals 12 residues. The CDR3 sequence is CASSTGGETQYF.

The J gene is TRBJ2-3, the V gene TRBV15; no DNA is available, so the TRBD1 call from TCRdb remains unchecked. The germline V gene encodes CDR1 LNHNV and CDR2 YYDKDF (reference sequence). The CDR3 loop spans 15 amino acids. CDR3 sequence reads: CATSREGGAPDTQYF.

J is TRBJ1-5 and V is TRBV19. This CDR3 region has 13 residues. Germline loops: CDR1 LNHDA, CDR2 SQIVND (reference sequence). CDR3 loop: CASCDGQESAQHF.

The chain carries TRBV6-2 or TRBV6-3 and TRBJ2-7; the D call of TRBD1 rests on TCRdb alone, since no DNA is present to check it. The CDR3 covers 12 residues. CDR1 MNHEY and CDR2 SVGEGT come from the germline V gene. This chain's CDR3 is CASIGQGAEQYF.

The CDR3 loop reads CSGAGGASLETQYF. The chain uses TRBV29-1 and TRBJ2-5; TCRdb names TRBD1, which stays unverified in the absence of DNA. The CDR3 runs to 14 residues. The germline gives CDR1 SQVTM, CDR2 ANQGSEA.

The V and J genes are TRBV6-4 and TRBJ2-1; there is no DNA to check the TCRdb D call of TRBD2. The CDR3 has 16 amino acids. Germline CDR1 is MRHNA and CDR2 is SNTAGT. The CDR3 sequence: CASSESGGASAGEQFF.

V usage is TRBV24-1 and J usage is TRBJ2-3; TCRdb reports TRBD2, a call that lacks DNA to check it against. The germline gives CDR1 KGHDR, CDR2 SFDVKD. The CDR3 contains 14 residues. This CDR3 reads CATSDILARGTQYF.

V usage is TRBV27 and J usage is TRBJ1-3. The length of the CDR3 is 15 residues. CDR1 MNHEY and CDR2 SMNVEV come from the germline V gene (reference sequence). The chain's CDR3 is CASSLTSSPGNTIYF.

V gene TRBV15 combines with J gene TRBJ1-2. The CDR3 has 17 amino acids. Germline V lookup: CDR1 LNHNV, CDR2 YYDKDF (reference sequence). CDR3 protein: CATSRDLGGASNYGYTF.

The gene calls are TRBV28 and TRBJ1-5; TCRdb's D gene call, TRBD1, goes unchecked for lack of DNA. CDR3 length: 14 residues. CDR1 and CDR2 (germline): MDHEN, SYDVKM. CDR3 region: CASSWEGNNQPQHF. The full variable domain, its missing parts supplied by reference TRBV28 and TRBJ1-5, is DVKVTQSSRYLVKRTGEKVFLECVQDMDHENMFWYRQDPGLGLRLIYFSYDVKMKEKGDIPEGYSVSREKKERFSLILESASTNQTSMYLCASSWEGNNQPQHFGDGTRLSIL.

The chain links TRBV19 to TRBJ2-3; as DNA is missing, the TRBD1 call by TCRdb cannot be tested. This CDR3 contains 14 residues. Germline values: CDR1 LNHDA, CDR2 SQIVND (reference sequence). CDR3: CASSADSSTDTQYF.

The chain joins TRBV7-7 to TRBJ2-7; the TRBD1 assignment by TCRdb is unverifiable without DNA. The germline CDR1 and CDR2 sequences are SSHAT and FNYEAQ (reference sequence). The CDR3 is 14 residues long. The chain's CDR3 is CASSLTVEDGEQYF.

The chain joins TRBV23-1 to TRBJ2-1; TCRdb's D call of TRBD2 is untestable without DNA. TRBV23-1 counts as an open reading frame of uncertain function. The CDR3 is made up of 12 amino acids. CDR3 residues: CAQSGSRGEQFF.

This rearrangement joins TRBV12-3 or TRBV12-4 to TRBJ2-3; TCRdb indicates TRBD2, and absent DNA this call remains unverified. The CDR3 length is 12 residues. This CDR3 is CASSPPTDTQYF.

V gene TRBV2 combines with J gene TRBJ2-1; the TRBD1 assignment by TCRdb is unverifiable without DNA. Germline V gene lookup returns CDR1 SNHLY and CDR2 FYNNEI. The CDR3 consists of 12 residues. CDR3 in amino acids: CAGHDRGNEQFF.

The J gene is TRBJ2-2, the V gene TRBV10-3. CDR1 is ENHRY and CDR2 is SYGVKD in the germline V gene. The CDR3 runs 15 residues. CDR3 in amino acids: CAISGPSGNTGELFF.